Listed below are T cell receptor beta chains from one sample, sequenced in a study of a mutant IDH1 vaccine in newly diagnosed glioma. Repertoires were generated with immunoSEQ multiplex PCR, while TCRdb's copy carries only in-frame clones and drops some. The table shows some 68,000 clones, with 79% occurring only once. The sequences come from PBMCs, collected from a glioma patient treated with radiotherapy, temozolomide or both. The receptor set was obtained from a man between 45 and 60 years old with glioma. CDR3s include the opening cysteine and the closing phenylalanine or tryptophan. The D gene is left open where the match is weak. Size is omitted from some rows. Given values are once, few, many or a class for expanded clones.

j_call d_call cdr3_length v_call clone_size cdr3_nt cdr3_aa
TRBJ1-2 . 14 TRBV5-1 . TGCGCCAGCAGCTTGGGAGGGTCCAACTATGGCTACACCTTC CASSLGGSNYGYTF
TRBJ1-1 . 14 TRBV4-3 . TGCGCCAGCAGCCAAGATATGGGGGCGGGTGAAGCTTTCTTT CASSQDMGAGEAFF
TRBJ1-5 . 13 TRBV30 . TGTGCCTGGAGTCTGAACGGCGGGCAGCCCCAGCATTTT CAWSLNGGQPQHF
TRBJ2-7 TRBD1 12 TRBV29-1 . TGCAGCGTTGTTAGGGACAGGGACGAGCAGTACTTC CSVVRDRDEQYF
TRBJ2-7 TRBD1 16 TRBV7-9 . TGTGCCAGCAGCGACAATTCCGGGACAGGTTACTACGAGCAGTACTTC CASSDNSGTGYYEQYF
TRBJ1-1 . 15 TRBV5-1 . TGCGCCAGCAGCTTGAAGTTTGAGGGCGACACTGAAGCTTTCTTT CASSLKFEGDTEAFF
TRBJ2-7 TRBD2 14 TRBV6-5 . TGTGCCAGCAGGGGAAGCGGGGACCCCTACGAGCAGTACTTC CASRGSGDPYEQYF
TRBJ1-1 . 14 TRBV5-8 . TGTGCCAGCAGCCCCCGTCCCATGAACACTGAAGCTTTCTTT CASSPRPMNTEAFF
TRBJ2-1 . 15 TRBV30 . TGTGCCTGGAGTCCAGCGGAAAACTCCTACAATGAGCAGTTCTTC CAWSPAENSYNEQFF
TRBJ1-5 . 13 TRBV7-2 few TGTGCCAGCAGCTTCGGGACCCATCAGCCCCAGCATTTT CASSFGTHQPQHF
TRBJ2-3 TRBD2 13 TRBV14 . TGTGCCAGCAGCCAAACTAGCGGGGGGACGCAGTATTTT CASSQTSGGTQYF
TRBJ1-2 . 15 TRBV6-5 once TGTGCCAGCAGTTTGGGGCAACAGGGTTTGGGAGGCTACACCTTC CASSLGQQGLGGYTF
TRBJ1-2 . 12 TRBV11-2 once TGTGCCAGCAGCTTAGAGGGGGCTGGCTACACCTTC CASSLEGAGYTF
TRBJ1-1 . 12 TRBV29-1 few TGCAGCGTGGTTTCCATGGGCACTGAAGCTTTCTTT CSVVSMGTEAFF
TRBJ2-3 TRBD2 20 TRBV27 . TGTGCCAGCAGTTCCAGGACTAGCGGGGGGGCTCTAAAATACACAGATACGCAGTATTTT CASSSRTSGGALKYTDTQYF
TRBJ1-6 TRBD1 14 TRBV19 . TGTGCCAGTAGTACCCGGGACAGGGGTTCACCCCTCCACTTT CASSTRDRGSPLHF
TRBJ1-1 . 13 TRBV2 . TGTGCCAGCAGCAGGGTACGGAACACTGAAGCTTTCTTT CASSRVRNTEAFF
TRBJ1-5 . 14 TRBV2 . TGTGCCAGCAGGGAGACAGGCGCCAATCAGCCCCAGCATTTT CASRETGANQPQHF
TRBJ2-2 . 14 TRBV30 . TGTGCCTGGCGCCGGGGAGGGACAACGGGGGAGCTGTTTTTT CAWRRGGTTGELFF
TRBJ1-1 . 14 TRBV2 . TGTGCCAGCAGTGTCCACAGTGTAAGCACTGAAGCTTTCTTT CASSVHSVSTEAFF
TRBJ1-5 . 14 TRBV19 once TGTGCCAGTAGCCGGAGTGGCGAGGATCAGCCCCAGCATTTT CASSRSGEDQPQHF
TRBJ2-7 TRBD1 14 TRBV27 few TGTGCCAGCAGTTCCCCGAGGGGGCTCTACGAGCAGTACTTC CASSSPRGLYEQYF
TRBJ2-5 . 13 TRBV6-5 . TGTGCCAGCAGGGAAGGGCTTGGCGGGACCCAGTACTTC CASREGLGGTQYF
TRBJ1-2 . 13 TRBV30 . TGTGCCTCCCCGGGAGGGCTTATCTATGGCTACACCTTC CASPGGLIYGYTF
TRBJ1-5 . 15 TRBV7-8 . TGTGCCAGCAGCTTAGCGTCGAATAGCAATCAGCCCCAGCATTTT CASSLASNSNQPQHF
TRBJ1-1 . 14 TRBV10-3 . TGTGCCATCAGTGTGGGAAACGGGGACGGAGAAGCTTTCTTT CAISVGNGDGEAFF
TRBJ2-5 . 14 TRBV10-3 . TGTGCCATCAGTGGGGGACTCTATCAAGAGACCCAGTACTTC CAISGGLYQETQYF
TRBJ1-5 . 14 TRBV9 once TGTGCCAGCAGTCGAGGACAAGGCAATCAGCCCCAGCATTTT CASSRGQGNQPQHF
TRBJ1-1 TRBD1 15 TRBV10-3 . TGTGCCATCAGTGAAGGGACAGGCGGAGAAACTGAAGCTTTCTTT CAISEGTGGETEAFF
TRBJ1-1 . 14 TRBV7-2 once TGTGCCAGCAGCTCACTAAAGGGGTACACTGAAGCTTTCTTT CASSSLKGYTEAFF
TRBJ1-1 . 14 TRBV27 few TGTGCCAGCAGTTTATCGGGTGGGGGGAATGAAGCTTTCTTT CASSLSGGGNEAFF
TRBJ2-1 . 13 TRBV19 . TGTGCCAGTAGGGTCAGGGCAAACAATGAGCAGTTCTTC CASRVRANNEQFF
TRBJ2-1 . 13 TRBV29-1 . TGCAGCGTTGTGGCAGGGAGCCACAATGAGCAGTTCTTC CSVVAGSHNEQFF
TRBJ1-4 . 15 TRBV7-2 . TGTGCCAGCAGCCCCAAGCGCGCAACTAATGAAAAACTGTTTTTT CASSPKRATNEKLFF
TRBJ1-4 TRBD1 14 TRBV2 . TGTGCCAGCACGGGGGGACAGGCTAATGAAAAACTGTTTTTT CASTGGQANEKLFF
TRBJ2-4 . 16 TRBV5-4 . TGTGCCAGCAGTCCCGGGTGGGGGGTTTCCAAAAACATTCAGTACTTC CASSPGWGVSKNIQYF
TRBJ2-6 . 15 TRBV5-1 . TGCGCCAGCAGCTTAAGGGCCGCCGGGGCCAACGTCCTGACTTTC CASSLRAAGANVLTF
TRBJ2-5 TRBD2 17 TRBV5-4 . TGTGCCAGCAGCTTGATGGGGGGGGACGGGAACGCGGAGACCCAGTACTTC CASSLMGGDGNAETQYF
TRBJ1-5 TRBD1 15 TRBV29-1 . TGCAGCGTGACCCATGGGACAGCTCGCAATCAGCCCCAGCATTTT CSVTHGTARNQPQHF
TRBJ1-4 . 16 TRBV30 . TGTGCCTGGAAATTTGCCGTCGGAGAGCTGAATGAAAAACTGTTTTTT CAWKFAVGELNEKLFF
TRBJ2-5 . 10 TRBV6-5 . TGTGCCAGCGGGCGAGAGACCCAGTACTTC CASGRETQYF
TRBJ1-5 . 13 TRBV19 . TGTGCCAGTAGTGTGTGGGGAGATCAGCCCCAGCATTTT CASSVWGDQPQHF
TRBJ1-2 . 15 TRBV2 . TGTGCCAACCTGATGGACCGGGGAGCTTTCTATGGCTACACCTTC CANLMDRGAFYGYTF
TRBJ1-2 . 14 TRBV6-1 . TGTGCCAGCACTAAAGGGGGGGAAGGTCATGGCTACACCTTC CASTKGGEGHGYTF
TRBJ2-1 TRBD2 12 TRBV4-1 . TGCGCCAGCAGCCAAGAGGGAGCGGGGAAGTTCTTC CASSQEGAGKFF
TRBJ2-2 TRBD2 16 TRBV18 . TGTGCCAGCTCCCGGACTAGCGGGGGTTCTGCCGGGGAGCTGTTTTTT CASSRTSGGSAGELFF
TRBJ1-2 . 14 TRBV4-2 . TGTGCCAGCAGCCTGGACATCGTTAACTATGGCTACACCTTC CASSLDIVNYGYTF
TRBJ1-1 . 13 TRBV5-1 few TGCGCCAGCAGCTTACAACGGAACACTGAAGCTTTCTTT CASSLQRNTEAFF
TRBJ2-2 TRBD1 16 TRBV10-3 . TGTGCCATCAGTGAGCCGGACAGGGTAAACACCGGGGAGCTGTTTTTT CAISEPDRVNTGELFF
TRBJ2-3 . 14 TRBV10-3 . TGTGCCATCAGTGAGTCTGGGGGCACAGATACGCAGTATTTT CAISESGGTDTQYF
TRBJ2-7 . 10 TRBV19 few TGTGCCAGTAGCCCCCCCGAGCAGTACTTC CASSPPEQYF
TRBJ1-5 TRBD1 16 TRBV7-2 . TGTGCCAGCAGCTTACTGACCGGGACAGGGAATCAGCCCCAGCATTTT CASSLLTGTGNQPQHF
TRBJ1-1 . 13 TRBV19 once TGTGCCAGTAGTCCCAATACGAACACTGAAGCTTTCTTT CASSPNTNTEAFF
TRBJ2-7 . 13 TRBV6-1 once TGTGCCAGCAGTGACACAGGGCCCTACGAGCAGTACTTC CASSDTGPYEQYF
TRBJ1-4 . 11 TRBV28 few TGTGCCAGCAGTTTAGATGAAAAACTGTTTTTT CASSLDEKLFF
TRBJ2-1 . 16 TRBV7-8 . TGTGCCAGCAGTTTGACACCCCCGAGGGGCAACAATGAGCAGTTCTTC CASSLTPPRGNNEQFF
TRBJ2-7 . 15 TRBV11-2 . TGTGCCAGCGGTCCAGGGCTAGCCGAAACCTACGAGCAGTACTTC CASGPGLAETYEQYF
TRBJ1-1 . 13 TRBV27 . TGTGCCAGCAGTTTATCCCCCTTCAATGAAGCTTTCTTT CASSLSPFNEAFF
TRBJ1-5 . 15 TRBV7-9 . TGTGCCAGCAGCCCCGCCGAGGGGTTCGACGGGCCCCAGCATTTT CASSPAEGFDGPQHF